The T cell receptor beta chain under discussion was sequenced for a study of cytotoxic CD8 clonotypes in ibrutinib-treated CLL. The planned depth of sequencing spanned 1 in 200,000 to 1 in 1 million T cells. Libraries were prepared by immunoSEQ multiplex PCR; TCRdb keeps only in-frame clonotypes and omits some of them. The sample contains approximately 190,000 clones, roughly 73% of which appear only once. Notes on this clone: Its cognate antigen is unknown.

Per the germline V gene, CDR1 is MNHEY and CDR2 is SVGAGI. This CDR3 comprises 11 residues. V shed 8 bases and J 5 bases; nucleotides not matched to a gene: 2. Study-level findings and limits: Public clonotypes occurred uncommonly; on treatment, they contracted or remained stable. At the start, clonality exceeded age-matched healthy donors and followed circulating CD8+ T-cell counts.

Sequences were derived from PBMCs, sampled after 12 months of ibrutinib treatment. The chain carries TRBV6-5 and TRBJ1-1, with TRBD1 matching 7 bases. This TCR derives from a human donor with chronic lymphocytic leukemia. The CDR3 coding sequence is TGTGCCAGCCGACAGGGAACTGAAGCTTTCTTT. It codes for CASRQGTEAFF.